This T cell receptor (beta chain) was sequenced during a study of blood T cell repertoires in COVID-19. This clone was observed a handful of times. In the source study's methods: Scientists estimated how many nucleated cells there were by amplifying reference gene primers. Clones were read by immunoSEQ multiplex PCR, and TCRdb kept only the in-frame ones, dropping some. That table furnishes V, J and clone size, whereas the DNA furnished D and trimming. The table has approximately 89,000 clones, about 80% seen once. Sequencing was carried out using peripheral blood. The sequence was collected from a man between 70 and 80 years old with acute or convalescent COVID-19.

DNA for the CDR3: TGTGCCAGCAGCCTAGGACTAGCGGGGTCCCCCGAGCAGTACTTC. Encoded protein: CASSLGLAGSPEQYF. The J gene is TRBJ2-7, the V gene TRBV7-6; 12 bases align to TRBD2. Germline V CDR1 and CDR2: SGHVS, FNYEAQ. The CDR3 has 15 residues. V lost 5 bases and J lost 6; bases outside the gene matches: 8.